This TCR beta chain comes out of a study of blood T cell repertoires in COVID-19. Study details: Italy, Spain and the United States were the sources of the convalescent and acute COVID-19 samples. PBMCs, B-cell-depleted T cells, or T cells were the source of the cDNA or gDNA that made up the material.

Trimming cost V 3 bases and J 4 bases, with 10 bases left between them. This CDR3 comprises 14 residues. The germline V gene has CDR1 LNHNV and CDR2 YYDKDF (reference sequence). In the study's own analysis: Scientists estimated how many nucleated cells there were by amplifying reference gene primers. Assay: immunoSEQ multiplex PCR; the TCRdb copy retains only in-frame clones and omits some. The D gene and trimming were derived from the DNA, and the V and J assignments and clone size from that table. The table includes 200,000 to 250,000 clones, under 90% detected once. Sample: PBMCs or T cells enriched from blood (not recorded which). V gene TRBV15 combines with J gene TRBJ1-5; D uncertain. The sequence derives from a woman aged 45 to 65 with acute COVID-19. CDR3 DNA: TGTGCCACCAGCAGTGTGAGAGGGAATCAGCCCCAGCATTTT. As protein: CATSSVRGNQPQHF.